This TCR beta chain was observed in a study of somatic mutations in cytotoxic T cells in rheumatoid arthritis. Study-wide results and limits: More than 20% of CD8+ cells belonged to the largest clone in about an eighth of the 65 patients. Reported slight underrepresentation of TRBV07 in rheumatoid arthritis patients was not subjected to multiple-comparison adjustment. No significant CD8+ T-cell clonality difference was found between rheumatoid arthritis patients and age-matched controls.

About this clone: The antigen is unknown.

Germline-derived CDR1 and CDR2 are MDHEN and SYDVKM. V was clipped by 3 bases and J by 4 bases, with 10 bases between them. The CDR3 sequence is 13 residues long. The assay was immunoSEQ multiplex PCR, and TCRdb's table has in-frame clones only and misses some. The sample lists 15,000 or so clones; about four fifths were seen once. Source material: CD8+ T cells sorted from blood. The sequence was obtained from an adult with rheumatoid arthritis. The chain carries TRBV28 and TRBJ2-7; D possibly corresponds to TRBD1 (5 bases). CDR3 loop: CASSFGRAYEQYF. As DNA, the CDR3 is TGTGCCAGCAGTTTCGGCAGGGCATACGAGCAGTACTTC.